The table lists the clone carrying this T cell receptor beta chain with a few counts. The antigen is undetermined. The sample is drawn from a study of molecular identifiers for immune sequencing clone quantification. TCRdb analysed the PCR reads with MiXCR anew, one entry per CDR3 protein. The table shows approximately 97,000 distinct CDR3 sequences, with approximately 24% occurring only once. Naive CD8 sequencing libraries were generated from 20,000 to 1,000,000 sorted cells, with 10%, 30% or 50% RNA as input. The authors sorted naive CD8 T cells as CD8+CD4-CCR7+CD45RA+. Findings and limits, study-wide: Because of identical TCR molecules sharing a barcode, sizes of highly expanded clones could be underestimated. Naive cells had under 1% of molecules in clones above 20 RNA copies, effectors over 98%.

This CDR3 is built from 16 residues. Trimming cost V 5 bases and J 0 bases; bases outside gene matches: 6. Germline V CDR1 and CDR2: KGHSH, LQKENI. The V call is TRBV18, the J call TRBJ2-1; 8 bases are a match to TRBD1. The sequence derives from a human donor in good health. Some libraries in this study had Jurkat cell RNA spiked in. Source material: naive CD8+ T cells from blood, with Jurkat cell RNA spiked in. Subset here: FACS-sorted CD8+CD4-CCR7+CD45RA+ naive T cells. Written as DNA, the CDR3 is TGTGCCAGCTCAGGATCGGACAGGGTCTCCTACAATGAGCAGTTCTTC. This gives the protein CASSGSDRVSYNEQFF. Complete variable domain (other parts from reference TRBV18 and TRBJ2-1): NAGVMQNPRHLVRRRGQEARLRCSPMKGHSHVYWYRQLPEEGLKFMVYLQKENIIDESGMPKERFSAEFPKEGPSILRIQQVVRGDSAAYFCASSGSDRVSYNEQFFGPGTRLTVL.